Presented here are 26 T cell receptor beta chains from one specimen sequenced in a study of T cell responses to AZD1222 COVID-19 vaccine. Measured with immunoSEQ multiplex PCR; TCRdb has only the in-frame clones, and not every one. In the table there are about 110,000 clones, 88% of which are singletons. The sequences come from peripheral blood, collected on day 0 of AZD1222 vaccination. The source of these receptors is an adult in good health.

V usage is TRBV25-1 and J usage is TRBJ2-3, with 12 bases identical to TRBD1. CDR3 length: 16 residues. J was trimmed by 6 bases and V by 3 bases; bases with no gene match: 7. Germline CDR1 is MGHDK and CDR2 is SYGVNS. The CDR3 sequence is CASSDVLGQGADTQYF. In nucleotides, the CDR3 is TGTGCCAGCAGTGATGTATTGGGACAGGGGGCGGATACGCAGTATTTT.

The genes are TRBV5-6 and TRBJ2-2; TRBD2 aligns across 12 bases. CDR1 and CDR2 from the germline V gene are SGHDT and YYEEEE. V lost 1 base and J lost 3; bases outside the gene matches: 4. This CDR3 is 17 amino acids long. CDR3 coding DNA: TGTGCCAGCAGCTTGACTAGACTAGCGGGGGACACCGGGGAGCTGTTTTTT. It specifies CASSLTRLAGDTGELFF.

J is TRBJ1-1 and V is TRBV27; 7 nucleotides match TRBD1. Trimming cost V 5 bases and J 6 bases; bases outside gene matches: 3. Germline V lookup: CDR1 MNHEY, CDR2 SMNVEV (reference sequence). The CDR3 loop spans 12 amino acids. CDR3 DNA: TGTGCCAGCAGTACAGGGGTCTCTGAAGCTTTCTTT. Its protein product is CASSTGVSEAFF.

Comment on this clone: This sample also contains other DNA sequences that code for the same CDR3. V gene TRBV7-2 combines with J gene TRBJ2-7, with D perhaps matching TRBD2 (5 bases). Trimming shortened V by 0 bases and J by 4 bases, and 7 bases separated the two germline ends. This CDR3 has 13 amino acids. Germline V lookup: CDR1 SGHTA, CDR2 FQGNSA. The CDR3 bases are TGTGCCAGCAGCTTAGCCGGCGGGTACGAGCAGTACTTC. Protein product: CASSLAGGYEQYF.

The chain uses TRBV5-8 and TRBJ1-5; D unresolved. The V end was cut by 0 bases, the J end by 7 bases, with 2 bases between. Germline V gene sequence: CDR1 SGHTS, CDR2 YDEGEE. The CDR3 extends over 11 amino acids. CDR3 DNA sequence: TGTGCCAGCAGCTTGGACCAGCCCCAGCATTTT. This codes for CASSLDQPQHF.

CDR3 bases: TGTGCCAGCAGTTCACGGGACAGTCCGAATCAGCCCCAGCATTTT. Translating it yields CASSSRDSPNQPQHF. V usage is TRBV27 and J usage is TRBJ1-5; the match to TRBD1 covers 7 bases. The CDR3 runs to 15 residues. Germline loops: CDR1 MNHEY, CDR2 SMNVEV (reference sequence). V lost 4 bases, J lost 4 bases, and 7 bases stayed unmatched.

The chain joins TRBV19 to TRBJ1-2, with D possibly being TRBD1 (6 bases). The CDR3 is 12 amino acids. The germline CDR1 and CDR2 sequences are LNHDA and SQIVND (reference sequence). V lost 8 bases and J lost 7, with 14 bases in between. The DNA for the CDR3 is TGTGCCAGTCGCATTGGGGGCGCTGGCTACACCTTC. It is translated as CASRIGGAGYTF.

The rearrangement joins TRBV6-5 to TRBJ2-7; 11 positions agree with TRBD2. There are 15 residues in the CDR3. J was trimmed by 2 bases and V by 4 bases; bases with no gene match: 4. The V gene's germline CDR1 is MNHEY and CDR2 SVGAGI. The CDR3 reads CASSSGTSGTYEQYF. CDR3 bases: TGTGCCAGCAGTTCCGGGACTAGCGGAACCTACGAGCAGTACTTC.

This clone was seen a single time. The chain recombines TRBV6-2 or TRBV6-3 with TRBJ2-1, with D tentatively TRBD1 (5 bases). The length of the CDR3 is 13 residues. Germline CDR1 is MNHEY and CDR2 is SVGEGT. V was pared by 2 bases and J by 6 bases, with 8 bases between. The CDR3 DNA follows: TGTGCCAGCAGTTACCTCCAGGGCAATGAGCAGTTCTTC. Residues: CASSYLQGNEQFF.

This clone was observed a handful of times. The chain uses TRBV29-1 and TRBJ2-3; 9 positions match TRBD1. This CDR3 region has 12 residues. V dropped 7 bases and J dropped 6; count of bases not matched to a gene: 5. Germline V gene lookup returns CDR1 SQVTM and CDR2 ANQGSEA. Here the CDR3 DNA reads TGCAGCGGTTGGGACAGGGTTGATACGCAGTATTTT. This codes for CSGWDRVDTQYF.

The chain joins TRBV10-3 to TRBJ2-4; 10 bases fit TRBD1. The CDR3 spans 16 residues. Germline CDR1 ENHRY, CDR2 SYGVKD. Losses at the gene ends were 4 bases for V and 0 bases for J; bases not matched to a gene: 3. This CDR3 reads CAISAGQGKAKNIQYF. The CDR3 nucleotides are TGTGCCATCAGTGCGGGACAGGGGAAAGCCAAAAACATTCAGTACTTC.

V is TRBV4-2 and J is TRBJ1-1; D unclear. Germline assignment: CDR1 LGHNA and CDR2 YNFKEQ. Trimming shortened V by 0 bases and J by 8 bases, and 13 bases separated the two germline ends. The CDR3 runs 14 residues. The CDR3: CASSQDGVNGEAFF. The CDR3 region has the DNA TGTGCCAGCAGCCAAGATGGGGTAAACGGAGAAGCTTTCTTT.

The sample holds a few counts of this clone. The J gene is TRBJ1-2, the V gene TRBV3-1 (or the pseudogene TRBV3-2); D gene uncertain. This CDR3 is built from 13 residues. V dropped 3 bases and J dropped 4 bases, with 9 bases sitting between them. Germline V gene sequence: CDR1 LGHDT, CDR2 YNNKEL (reference sequence). CDR3 region: CASSQPAAYGYTF. Written as DNA, the CDR3 is TGTGCCAGCAGCCAGCCGGCGGCCTATGGCTACACCTTC.

The rearrangement joins TRBV7-9 to TRBJ2-3, with D tentatively TRBD2 (6 bases). This CDR3 contains 15 residues. Germline V gene lookup returns CDR1 SEHNR and CDR2 FQNEAQ (reference sequence). Trimming stripped 5 bases from V and 0 bases from J, with 12 bases between. CDR3 sequence reads: CASSRREASTDTQYF. The CDR3 nucleotides are TGTGCCAGCAGCCGCAGGGAGGCTAGCACAGATACGCAGTATTTT.

This chain uses TRBV19 with TRBJ2-3; 10 bases align to TRBD2. The germline gives CDR1 LNHDA, CDR2 SQIVND (reference sequence). This CDR3 contains 20 residues. The trim removed 0 bases at V and 2 bases at J, leaving 14 bases unmatched. CDR3 residues: CASSIDHRLAGELHTDTQYF. The CDR3 nucleotides read TGTGCCAGTAGTATAGATCATCGGCTAGCGGGGGAGCTCCACACAGATACGCAGTATTTT.

The chain has TRBV6-5 and TRBJ2-4, with TRBD2 identical over 8 bases. This CDR3 is built from 15 residues. With V trimmed by 6 bases and J by 7 bases, 11 bases remained unmatched. Per germline, CDR1 MNHEY and CDR2 SVGAGI. The chain's CDR3 is CASREGLGGSNIQYF. The CDR3, as DNA: TGTGCCAGCAGGGAGGGACTAGGGGGGTCGAACATTCAGTACTTC.

This chain joins TRBV7-6 and TRBJ2-7; D unclear. V was pared by 6 bases and J by 4 bases, with 19 bases between. This CDR3 has 15 residues. From germline, CDR1 is SGHVS and CDR2 FNYEAQ. The CDR3 protein is CASRGASVQGYEQYF. In DNA, the CDR3 is TGTGCCAGCAGGGGCGCGAGTGTCCAAGGGTACGAGCAGTACTTC.

This rearrangement joins TRBV5-1 to TRBJ2-3, with TRBD2 matching 9 bases. The germline CDR1 and CDR2 sequences are SGHRS and YFSETQ. The CDR3 runs to 14 residues. Trimming took 5 bases from V and 6 from J; bases not matched to a gene: 7. CDR3 region: CASRGGLAGDTQYF. As DNA, the CDR3 is TGCGCCAGCAGGGGGGGACTAGCCGGGGATACGCAGTATTTT.

The rearrangement links TRBV5-1 to TRBJ1-1; 7 bases are a match to TRBD1. Trimming removed 3 bases from V and 5 bases from J; junction bases left unmatched: 10. This CDR3 contains 15 residues. Germline values: CDR1 SGHRS, CDR2 YFSETQ. This CDR3 reads CASSSGGGQGTEAFF. Written as DNA, the CDR3 is TGCGCCAGCAGCTCTGGAGGGGGCCAGGGGACTGAAGCTTTCTTT.

V gene TRBV28 combines with J gene TRBJ2-7, with 7 bases lining up with TRBD1. The CDR3 has 13 residues. Trimming removed 7 bases from V and 1 base from J; junction bases left unmatched: 4. CDR1 and CDR2 from the germline V gene are MDHEN and SYDVKM. The CDR3 region has the DNA TGTGCCAGCAATATGGGACAGTCCTACGAGCAGTACTTC. This encodes CASNMGQSYEQYF.

This chain links TRBV6-1 with TRBJ1-1, with TRBD1 matching over 10 bases. J was trimmed by 4 bases and V by 1 base; bases with no gene match: 0. CDR1 and CDR2 from the germline V gene are MNHNS and SASEGT. The CDR3 spans 14 residues. CDR3 amino acids: CASSEGQGATEAFF. The CDR3 nucleotides read TGTGCCAGCAGTGAAGGACAGGGGGCCACTGAAGCTTTCTTT.

The genes are TRBV5-5 and TRBJ1-3; no reliable D call. This CDR3 spans 14 amino acids. Trimming took off 1 base at V and 2 bases at J, with 7 bases between the two ends. Germline CDR1 reads SGHKS; CDR2 reads YYEKEE (reference sequence). CDR3 nucleotides: TGTGCCAGCAGCTTGCCCGGGGCTGGAAACACCATATATTTT. Translation gives CASSLPGAGNTIYF.

The CDR3 DNA reads TGTGCCAGTAACTCCGGTAATGAGCAGTTCTTC. This encodes CASNSGNEQFF. The chain is built from TRBV19 and TRBJ2-1; D is ambiguous. Germline assignment: CDR1 LNHDA and CDR2 SQIVND (reference sequence). The CDR3 spans 11 residues. V lost 7 bases and J 7 bases, leaving 8 bases between the germline ends. Complete variable domain (other parts from reference TRBV19 and TRBJ2-1): DGGITQSPKYLFRKEGQNVTLSCEQNLNHDAMYWYRQDPGQGLRLIYYSQIVNDFQKGDIAEGYSVSREKKESFPLTVTSAQKNPTAFYLCASNSGNEQFFGPGTRLTVL.

The chain combines TRBV29-1 with TRBJ2-3; D tentatively reads TRBD1 or TRBD2 (5 bases each). Trimming removed 7 bases at V and 6 bases at J, with 14 bases between. The CDR3 has 12 amino acids. Per germline, CDR1 SQVTM and CDR2 ANQGSEA. CDR3 coding DNA: TGCAGCGCGGGGACGGGTGGGGATACGCAGTATTTT. Encoded protein: CSAGTGGDTQYF.

This chain connects TRBV6-1 to TRBJ1-2; 8 bases are shared with TRBD1. CDR3 length equals 15 residues. Trimming removed 7 bases from V and 5 bases from J; junction bases left unmatched: 12. Germline CDR1 reads MNHNS; CDR2 reads SASEGT. For the CDR3, the DNA is TGTGCCAGCAAACAACCAGGGGGCCTCCAGTATGGCTACACCTTC. Its translation: CASKQPGGLQYGYTF.

This clone came up once. The J gene is TRBJ1-3, the V gene TRBV7-2, with D tentatively TRBD1 (5 bases). Germline CDR1 reads SGHTA; CDR2 reads FQGNSA. This CDR3 comprises 14 residues. V lost 1 base, J lost 1 base, and 5 bases lay in between. The CDR3 region is CASSLGGSGNTIYF. CDR3 DNA: TGTGCCAGCAGCTTAGGGGGGTCTGGAAACACCATATATTTT.